This is a list of T cell receptor beta chains from one sample in a study of blood T cells in healthy people across ages. TCRdb ran MiXCR on the 5' RACE reads and lists one entry per CDR3 protein. This table has 1.5 million to 2 million distinct CDR3 sequences, about 28% appearing once. The sample comprised blood. The receptors shown here come from a woman between 25 and 40 years old in good health. CDR3s include the opening cysteine and the closing phenylalanine or tryptophan. The D gene is left open where the match is weak. The size entry is marked missing in some rows and otherwise reads once, few, many or a size class.

>.|TRBJ1-2|TRBV29-1|.
CSVEGPLQGPRNYGYTF
TGCAGCGTTGAAGGCCCCTTACAGGGTCCGAGGAACTATGGCTACACCTTC
>TRBD1|TRBJ2-7|TRBV6-1|many
CASRTGTETPYEQYF
TGTGCCAGCAGGACCGGGACAGAGACCCCCTACGAGCAGTACTTC
>TRBD2|TRBJ2-3|TRBV11-3|.
CASSWGLAGPTDTQYF
TGTGCCAGCAGCTGGGGACTAGCGGGACCCACAGATACGCAGTATTTT
>.|TRBJ1-2|TRBV12-3/TRBV12-4|.
CASSLERRMYGYTF
TGTGCCAGCAGTTTAGAGCGGCGGATGTATGGCTACACCTTC
>TRBD1|TRBJ2-4|TRBV14|.
CASSQSGTGFQQYF
TGTGCCAGCAGCCAATCCGGGACAGGGTTCCAGCAGTACTTC
>.|TRBJ2-5|TRBV6-5|few
CASSGGDWGEQYF
TGTGCCAGCAGCGGGGGCGACTGGGGGGAGCAGTACTTC
>TRBD1|TRBJ1-1|TRBV2|.
CATRTGVRDTEAFF
TGTGCCACAAGGACAGGTGTACGGGACACTGAAGCTTTCTTT
>.|TRBJ2-6|TRBV3-1|few
CASSQDGVSSSGANVLTF
TGTGCCAGCAGCCAAGATGGGGTTAGCAGCTCTGGGGCCAACGTCCTGACTTTC
>TRBD2|TRBJ2-1|TRBV5-1|.
CASSAGSSGGSNEQFF
TGCGCCAGCAGCGCTGGCAGTAGCGGGGGGTCAAATGAGCAGTTCTTC
>.|TRBJ2-4|TRBV3-1|.
CASSLTSAQNIQYF
TGTGCCAGCAGCCTGACTAGTGCCCAAAACATTCAGTACTTC
>.|TRBJ2-5|TRBV5-1|.
CASSLSGGMQETRYF
TGCGCCAGCAGCTTGAGCGGAGGGATGCAAGAGACCCGGTACTTC
>.|TRBJ2-3|TRBV5-1|few
CASSPGAGFGITDTQYF
TGCGCCAGCAGCCCCGGGGCGGGTTTTGGGATCACAGATACGCAGTATTTT
>TRBD2|TRBJ2-3|TRBV9|few
CASTLGLAGEDTQYF
TGTGCCAGCACATTGGGACTAGCGGGGGAGGATACGCAGTATTTT
>TRBD1|TRBJ2-2|TRBV12-5|.
CASGQRGRDTGELFF
TGTGCTAGTGGTCAAAGGGGGCGCGACACCGGGGAGCTGTTTTTT
>.|TRBJ1-1|TRBV12-3/TRBV12-4|.
CASSLAGDVGTEAFF
TGTGCCAGCAGCTTGGCCGGGGACGTCGGAACTGAAGCTTTCTTT
>TRBD2|TRBJ2-1|TRBV24-1|few
CAGLGGLAGVDEQFF
TGTGCCGGCCTTGGGGGACTAGCGGGAGTGGATGAGCAGTTCTTC
>TRBD1|TRBJ2-2|TRBV12-3/TRBV12-4|.
CASSTGTGNAGELFF
TGTGCCAGCAGCACCGGGACAGGGAATGCCGGGGAGCTGTTTTTT
>TRBD2|TRBJ2-1|TRBV30|few
CAGISPGLAGNEQFF
TGTGCCGGAATTTCCCCGGGACTAGCGGGCAATGAGCAGTTCTTC
>TRBD1|TRBJ2-4|TRBV7-2|.
CASSDRVVDKNIQYF
TGTGCCAGCAGCGACAGGGTAGTCGACAAAAACATTCAGTACTTC
>.|TRBJ2-7|TRBV3-1|many
CASSQGGSGSYEQYF
TGTGCCAGCAGCCAAGGGGGGAGCGGATCCTACGAGCAGTACTTC
>TRBD2|TRBJ2-7|TRBV3-1|few
CASSTRPGLAGDNEQYF
TGTGCCAGCAGCACTCGCCCGGGACTAGCGGGAGATAACGAGCAGTACTTC
>.|TRBJ1-5|TRBV20-1|.
CSARKGGADSNQPQHF
TGCAGTGCTAGAAAAGGGGGGGCGGACAGCAATCAGCCCCAGCATTTT
>.|TRBJ1-2|TRBV29-1|few
CSVEDLQGWSGYTF
TGCAGCGTTGAAGATCTCCAGGGGTGGAGCGGCTACACCTTC
>.|TRBJ1-6|TRBV6-1|.
CACNESPPNLPNNSPLHF
TGTGCCTGCAACGAGAGCCCGCCAAACCTCCCGAATAATTCACCCCTCCACTTT
>TRBD2|TRBJ2-4|TRBV4-2|few
CASSQGALAGGLAKNIQYF
TGTGCCAGCAGCCAAGGGGCACTAGCGGGGGGATTAGCCAAAAACATTCAGTACTTC
>TRBD1|TRBJ2-5|TRBV28|few
CASRHNTGATKETQYF
TGTGCCAGCAGGCACAACACAGGGGCAACGAAAGAGACCCAGTACTTC
>TRBD2|TRBJ2-7|TRBV20-1|few
CSARLSGSISYEQYF
TGCAGTGCTAGGTTAAGCGGGAGCATTTCCTACGAGCAGTACTTC
>.|TRBJ1-2|TRBV24-1|.
CATSGGGGDGYTF
TGTGCCACCAGTGGAGGAGGAGGAGACGGCTACACCTTC
>.|TRBJ2-7|TRBV5-1|.
CASSLGYGQSVEQYF
TGCGCCAGCAGCTTGGGGTATGGACAGTCCGTTGAGCAGTACTTC
>TRBD1|TRBJ1-1|TRBV15|few
CATSQGADTEAFF
TGTGCCACCAGCCAGGGGGCAGACACTGAAGCTTTCTTT
>.|TRBJ2-7|TRBV7-9|many
CASSPRWGVYEQYF
TGTGCCAGCAGCCCCAGGTGGGGGGTTTACGAGCAGTACTTC
>.|TRBJ2-3|TRBV7-2|.
CASSADGPGDTQYF
TGTGCCAGCAGTGCGGACGGCCCTGGAGATACGCAGTATTTT
>.|TRBJ2-4|TRBV12-3/TRBV12-4|.
CASSLGTMPSLKQYF
TGTGCCAGCAGTCTCGGGACAATGCCTAGTTTGAAGCAGTACTTC
>TRBD2|TRBJ2-3|TRBV6-1|.
CASSESGRLTDTQYF
TGTGCCAGCAGTGAGAGCGGGAGACTCACAGATACGCAGTATTTT
>.|TRBJ2-7|TRBV6-5|.
CASRAQGGVYEQYF
TGTGCCAGCAGGGCACAGGGAGGGGTCTACGAGCAGTACTTC
>.|TRBJ2-7|TRBV4-1|few
CASSQEGRGSYEQYF
TGCGCCAGCAGCCAAGAAGGCAGGGGCTCCTACGAGCAGTACTTC
>.|TRBJ1-2|TRBV10-3|many
CAISGPSGGEYGYTF
TGTGCCATCAGTGGACCTTCGGGGGGCGAGTATGGCTACACCTTC
>TRBD2|TRBJ2-5|TRBV10-3|.
CAISDTSGRVETQYF
TGTGCCATCAGTGATACTAGCGGGAGGGTCGAGACCCAGTACTTC
>TRBD1|TRBJ1-5|TRBV18|.
CASSPPFRQGSPQPQHF
TGTGCCAGCTCACCACCATTCCGACAGGGGAGCCCTCAGCCCCAGCATTTT
>.|TRBJ2-7|TRBV11-2|.
CASSLVGRGGYEQYF
TGTGCCAGCAGCTTAGTCGGCAGGGGCGGGTACGAGCAGTACTTC
>.|TRBJ2-7|TRBV29-1|many
CSIDLPGRNSYEQYF
TGCAGCATAGATCTCCCGGGACGTAACTCCTACGAGCAGTACTTC